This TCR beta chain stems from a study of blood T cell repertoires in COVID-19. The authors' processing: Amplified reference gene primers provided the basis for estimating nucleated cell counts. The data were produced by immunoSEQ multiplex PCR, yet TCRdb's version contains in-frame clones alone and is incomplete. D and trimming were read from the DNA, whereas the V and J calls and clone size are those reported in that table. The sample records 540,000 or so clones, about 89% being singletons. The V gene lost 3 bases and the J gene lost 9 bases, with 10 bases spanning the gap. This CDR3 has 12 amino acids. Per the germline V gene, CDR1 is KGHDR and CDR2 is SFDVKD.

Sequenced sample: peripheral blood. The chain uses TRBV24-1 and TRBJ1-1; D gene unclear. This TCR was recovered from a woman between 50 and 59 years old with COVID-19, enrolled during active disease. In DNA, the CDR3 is TGTGCCACCAGTGATGTAACAGAAAAAGCTTTCTTT. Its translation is CATSDVTEKAFF.